This T cell receptor (beta chain) was sequenced for a study of PD-L1 blockade in urothelial cancer. Produced via immunoSEQ multiplex PCR; TCRdb's table is partial and in-frame only. Of some 66,000 clones detected, approximately 86% appear once; the ten largest clones hold more than 12%. The V end lost 3 bases, the J end lost 3 bases, and 9 bases lay between the germline ends. The germline CDR1 and CDR2 sequences are ENHRY and SYGVKD. The CDR3 contains 14 residues. The time point was: pretreatment peripheral blood. The receptor was derived from a man aged 60 to 69 with urothelial cancer. Sequenced here: PBMCs, sampled around atezolizumab (anti-PD-L1) treatment. The chain combines TRBV10-3 with TRBJ2-1; TRBD2 might be the D (5 bases). As DNA, the CDR3 is TGTGCCATCAGTGAAAACGGGGACTACAATGAGCAGTTCTTC. This encodes CAISENGDYNEQFF.